The sequence of this T cell receptor beta chain was determined in a study of blood T cell repertoires in COVID-19. Study summary: COVID-19 samples collected from the United States, Italy and Spain covered acute and convalescent phases. In each case, the material was cDNA or gDNA derived from T cells, B-cell-depleted T cells, or PBMCs.

Using immunoSEQ multiplex PCR, the repertoire was profiled, and TCRdb retains in-frame clones only, with some absent. The sample shows roughly 49,000 clones, around 83% of them seen only once. V lost 8 bases to trimming and J lost 2 bases, with 18 bases between them. The CDR3 is 15 amino acids. Per the germline V gene, CDR1 is MNHNY and CDR2 is SVGAGI (reference sequence). The chain recombines TRBV6-6 with TRBJ1-2; perhaps TRBD1 as D (5 bases). The clonotype was recovered from a woman aged 80 or older with acute or convalescent COVID-19. The sample was peripheral blood. The CDR3 bases are TGTGCCAGCTTTGAGTTGGGGCCCTTGAACTATGGCTACACCTTC. Translated: CASFELGPLNYGYTF.